One T cell receptor beta chain is described in this entry. The antigen is undetermined. The PCR used 60 Vbeta and 13 Jbeta primers. Assay used: immunoSEQ multiplex PCR; TCRdb lists only in-frame clones, some missing. The sample includes under 300,000 clones, roughly 70% of them seen just once. This record comes from a study of cytomegalovirus exposure and HLA in healthy donors. This CDR3 has 16 residues. Looked up from germline, CDR1 is MDHEN and CDR2 is SYDVKM. The junction had 13 bases not matched to a gene; V was cut back by 6 bases and J by 5 bases. Findings of the study overall: Available immune exposure information was restricted to CMV serostatus only. The Asian-associated ancestry cluster reportedly had fewer N-insertions than the approximately 670-donor mean in a later analysis.

Sequenced sample: PBMCs. The V gene is TRBV28, the J gene TRBJ1-2, with TRBD1 identical over 9 bases. The receptor was derived from a female donor in good health and CMV-seronegative. CDR3 bases: TGTGCCAGCAGCATTCCCCTTGACAGGGGGTTATATGGCTACACCTTC. This translates into CASSIPLDRGLYGYTF.